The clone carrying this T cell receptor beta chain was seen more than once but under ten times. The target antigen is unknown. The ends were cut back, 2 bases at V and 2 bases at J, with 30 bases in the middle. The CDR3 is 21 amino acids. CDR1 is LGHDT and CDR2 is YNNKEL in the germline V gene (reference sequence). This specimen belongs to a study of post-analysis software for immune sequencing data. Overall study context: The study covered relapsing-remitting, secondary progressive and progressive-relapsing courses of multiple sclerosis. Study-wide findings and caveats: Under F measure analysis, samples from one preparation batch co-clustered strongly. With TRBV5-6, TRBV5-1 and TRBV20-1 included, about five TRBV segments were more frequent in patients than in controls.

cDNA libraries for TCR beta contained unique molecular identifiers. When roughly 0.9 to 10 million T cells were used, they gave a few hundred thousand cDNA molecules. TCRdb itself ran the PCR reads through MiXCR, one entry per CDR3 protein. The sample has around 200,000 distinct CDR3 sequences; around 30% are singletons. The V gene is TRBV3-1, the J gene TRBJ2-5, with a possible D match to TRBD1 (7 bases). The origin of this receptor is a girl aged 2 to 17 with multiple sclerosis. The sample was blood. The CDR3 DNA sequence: TGTGCCAGCAGCCAATTCGCTCTGGCGATGAGGGGGCGAGGAGGGCAAGAGACCCAGTACTTC. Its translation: CASSQFALAMRGRGGQETQYF.